The entry below describes one T cell receptor beta chain. Its cognate antigen has yet to be identified. Qualities for individual bases were not recorded, and no much larger clone is one base off. This record belongs to a study of blood T cell repertoires in COVID-19 (dated by TCRdb to 2018 to 2020). Regarding the research as a whole: Samples covering the acute and convalescent phases of COVID-19 were provided by collaborators in the United States, Italy and Spain. The material from the prospective study consisted of cDNA or gDNA derived from T cells, B-cell-depleted T cells, or PBMCs. The dataset comprised deeply sampled blood TCRbeta repertoires from subjects exposed to, actively infected with, or recovered from COVID-19. The repertoires were released in a freely available public database meant as a resource for research on the immune response to SARS-CoV-2. Samples came from the ongoing ImmuneRACE study (first 160 participants) plus 1,254 subjects from 6 global collaborators. Nearly every sample came with metadata listing a de-identified subject ID, COVID-19 status, age in years and sex. HLA class I and class II types, where available, came from metadata supplied by the sample provider rather than from assay-based typing. Paper-wide results and their limitations: The amount of clinical and demographic metadata varied by source and participant and was provided uncurated.

TCRbeta CDR3 regions were amplified from genomic DNA using the immunoSEQ Assay, a bias-controlled multiplex PCR. The authors' pipeline ran thus. The number of nucleated cells in each sample was estimated by amplification of reference gene primers within the assay. To quantify the absolute abundance of each unique TCRbeta CDR3 rearrangement, sequence reads were collapsed and filtered. For each sample, productive Simpson clonality was calculated as the square root of Simpson's diversity index over productive rearrangements. TCRdb holds this immuneACCESS table with in-frame rearrangements only. Some clones are missing; in checked studies, unresolved V genes explain under half, and the rest has no known cause. The V and J calls and the clone size are those of that table, but D and trimming were determined from the DNA. The sample yields fewer than 450,000 clones; approximately 88% were counted once. 2% to 2.5% of the sample belongs to the ten largest clones.

Germline trimming: 5 bases from V, 1 base from J; junction bases outside gene matches: 10. There are 17 amino acids in the CDR3, from cysteine to phenylalanine inclusive. The CDR3 DNA has 51 bases and is translated from base 1. Looking up the germline V gene yields CDR1 MDHEN and CDR2 SYDVKM. In the prospective study, participants were roughly 18 to 100 years old, resided in 24 geographic areas of the United States, and were enrolled through a virtual design. In the prospective study, cohorts were assigned on the basis of participant-reported clinical history obtained from a screening survey and a study questionnaire. In the prospective study, whole blood, serum and a nasopharyngeal or oropharyngeal swab were collected from each participant by mobile phlebotomists. Over a roughly 2-month period, participants in the prospective study had the option of providing additional blood draws and questionnaires. Prospective study blood samples were shipped either frozen or at room temperature before DNA extraction.

The sample taken for sequencing was PBMCs or T cells enriched from blood (not recorded which). This clonotype originated in a woman aged 40 to 50 with acute COVID-19. The chain couples TRBV28 to TRBJ2-1, with TRBD2 identical over 8 junction bases. The CDR3 region reads CASSPTTSDWSYNEQFF. The DNA reads TGTGCCAGCAGTCCCACGACTAGCGATTGGTCCTACAATGAGCAGTTCTTC.